A selection of T cell receptor beta chains follows, all from one sample in a study of metastatic and nonmetastatic thyroid tumors. TCRdb redid the clone calls on the PCR reads using MiXCR. Here the sample spans tens of thousands of clones, approximately 24% being singletons. Sequencing was carried out using blood. The source of these receptors is a male donor with papillary thyroid cancer or a benign thyroid nodule (not recorded which). Some clones in this sample may be carry-over from other donors' samples. CDR3s include the opening cysteine and the closing phenylalanine or tryptophan.

j_gene | v_gene | CDR3aa
TRBJ1-3 | TRBV4-1 | CASSQPGGSSGNTIYF
TRBJ2-3 | TRBV3-1 | CASSQDVLGITDTQYF
TRBJ1-6 | TRBV5-6 | CASSWAAYNSPLHF
TRBJ1-1 | TRBV2 | CASSTDTNTEAFF
TRBJ2-5 | TRBV3-1 | CASSQGVASNRETQYF
TRBJ2-3 | TRBV3-1 | CASSQDLGGLAIDTQYF
TRBJ1-6 | TRBV10-1 | CASSSRNNSPLHF
TRBJ1-2 | TRBV29-1 | CSDLDQANYGYTF
TRBJ1-3 | TRBV2 | CASSWTGGNTIYF
TRBJ1-2 | TRBV28 | CASSITRGGYTF
TRBJ2-1 | TRBV19 | CASSPRLAGHNEQFF
TRBJ2-5 | TRBV2 | CASSPGLAEETQYF
TRBJ1-1 | TRBV9 | CASSPLQGNTEAFF
TRBJ2-1 | TRBV20-1 | CSARDQLRLQGISYNEQFF
TRBJ2-7 | TRBV18 | CASSPEVGQEQYF
TRBJ2-1 | TRBV6-6 | CASSYIGEQFF
TRBJ1-2 | TRBV6-1 | CASRTPVHYGYTF
TRBJ2-1 | TRBV7-9 | CASSSRDSPNEQFF
TRBJ1-2 | TRBV6-1 | CASIGGPPTAYGYTF
TRBJ2-2 | TRBV20-1 | CSATESGGDTGELFF
TRBJ2-7 | TRBV11-2 | CASSLGVSSYEQYF
TRBJ1-1 | TRBV6-1 | CASSNREGVTEAFF